A single sample is the source of the 28 T cell receptor beta chains below, sequenced in a study of regulatory T cells in long-lasting Graves disease (dated by TCRdb to 2020 to 2023). According to the study, the label for this sample's time point signals: persistent/refractory GD, antithyroid drugs over 5 years with positive TRAb. For both TCR sequencing and RNA sequencing, RNA was extracted from PBMCs in TRIzol. The library was obtained by multiplex PCR. TCRdb shows the sequencer as Illumina HiSeq 4000. To build TCR beta libraries, CDR3 regions were amplified by Arm-PCR using iRepertoire HTBI primers. TCRdb cleaned the public reads at Q25 with fastp, built clones with MiXCR and kept in-frame beta chains. For every CDR3 protein sequence, its rows merge into one entry that carries the most common genes and DNA. Recorded for this sample are 300,000 to 350,000 distinct CDR3 sequences; roughly 21% of them occurred a single time. The ten largest clones represent approximately 31% of the sample.

The source was peripheral blood mononuclear cells (PBMCs), collected when the disease was refractory, from a patient treated with antithyroid drugs. The receptors were sampled from a female donor with Graves disease.

This clonotype was counted between two and nine times. The rearrangement links TRBV15 to TRBJ2-5; D gene ambiguous. V gave up 0 bases and J gave up 1 base, with 9 bases separating them. The CDR3 covers 15 residues. CDR1 LNHNV and CDR2 YYDKDF come from the germline V gene (reference sequence). The CDR3, as DNA: TGTGCCACCAGCAGAGATATTGCAACCCAAGAGACCCAGTACTTC. It specifies CATSRDIATQETQYF.

This clonotype was counted many times. The genes are TRBV2 and TRBJ2-4, with a tentative D call TRBD1 (5 bases). The V gene lost 6 bases and the J gene lost 0 bases, with 18 bases spanning the gap. CDR3 length: 17 residues. CDR1 is SNHLY and CDR2 is FYNNEI in the germline V gene. The CDR3 region is CASSLTEPLIAKNIQYF. The CDR3 coding sequence is TGTGCCAGCAGCCTGACAGAGCCCCTAATAGCCAAAAACATTCAGTACTTC.

This clonotype was recorded many times. The rearrangement joins TRBV6-1 to TRBJ2-7, with D unresolved. This CDR3 has 13 residues. Looked up from germline, CDR1 is MNHNS and CDR2 is SASEGT. Trimming shortened V by 6 bases and J by 3 bases, and 12 bases separated the two germline ends. The CDR3 bases are TGTGCCAGCAGCTCAGAAGCGCACTACGAGCAGTACTTC. Protein product: CASSSEAHYEQYF.

This clonotype was recorded at least ten times. This chain links TRBV28 with TRBJ2-7; D is unclear. Trimming pared 4 bases from V and 7 bases from J, leaving 20 bases between. CDR1 and CDR2 from the germline V gene are MDHEN and SYDVKM. CDR3 size: 15 residues. CDR3 region: CASSYLSELEIEQYF. The CDR3 DNA follows: TGTGCCAGCAGTTACCTCAGTGAGCTCGAGATAGAGCAGTACTTC.

This clonotype has a count of ten or more. This CDR3 reads CSARRVAGEQYF. The CDR3, as DNA: TGCAGTGCTAGAAGGGTAGCGGGTGAGCAGTACTTC. This rearrangement joins TRBV20-1 to TRBJ2-7, with 7 bases matching TRBD2. The germline V gene has CDR1 DFQATT and CDR2 SNEGSKA (reference sequence). This CDR3 comprises 12 residues. V was pared by 2 bases and J by 7 bases, with 5 bases of the junction left unmatched.

The genes are TRBV6-1 and TRBJ2-5; TRBD2 matches 9 bases. The CDR3 spans 15 residues. V trimming: 7 bases; J trimming: 7 bases; junction bases outside the gene matches: 13. Looked up from germline, CDR1 is MNHNS and CDR2 is SASEGT. CDR3: CASTAGGPGVGTQYF. In DNA, the CDR3 is TGTGCCAGCACGGCGGGGGGGCCCGGGGTGGGGACCCAGTACTTC.

In its sample, this clonotype was seen a few times. J is TRBJ1-5 and V is TRBV19; D unclear. Germline-derived CDR1 and CDR2 are LNHDA and SQIVND (reference sequence). Trimming took 5 bases from V and 6 from J, leaving 14 bases between them. The CDR3 covers 14 residues. DNA for the CDR3: TGTGCCAGTAGTGAGGGCCGTGGCCGTCAGCCCCAGCATTTT. This codes for CASSEGRGRQPQHF.

The V call is TRBV9, the J call TRBJ1-6; tentative D call: TRBD1 (6 bases). In germline, CDR1 is SGDLS, CDR2 YYNGEE. CDR3 length equals 15 residues. Trimming shortened V by 0 bases and J by 9 bases, and 13 bases separated the two germline ends. CDR3 sequence (DNA): TGTGCCAGCAGCGTAGTTGACAGGTACCCTTCACCCCTCCACTTT. Translating gives CASSVVDRYPSPLHF.

In its sample, this clonotype was seen a few times. The rearrangement links TRBV12-3 or TRBV12-4 to TRBJ1-1; 9 bases map to TRBD1. The J segment lost 4 bases and the V segment lost 5 bases, leaving 11 bases of the junction unmatched. The CDR3 has 16 amino acids. The CDR3 DNA follows: TGTGCCAGCAGTCTCCGGGGACAGGGTCGATTCACTGAAGCTTTCTTT. Protein: CASSLRGQGRFTEAFF.

This clonotype was picked up a small number of times. The chain is built from TRBV28 and TRBJ1-1; the D gene is possibly TRBD1 (5 bases). The V end lost 5 bases, the J end lost 3 bases, and 13 bases lay between the germline ends. The CDR3 runs 14 residues. Germline CDR1 reads MDHEN; CDR2 reads SYDVKM. CDR3 region: CASSPPAGYTEAFF. The CDR3, as DNA: TGTGCCAGCAGTCCCCCGGCAGGGTACACTGAAGCTTTCTTT.

With regard to this clonotype: A much larger clone is a single base away; this may be a read error. This chain links TRBV12-3 or TRBV12-4 with TRBJ2-7, with 10 bases identical to TRBD2. The ends lost 6 bases at V and 6 bases at J; junction bases unmatched: 14. The CDR3 covers 16 residues. Written as DNA, the CDR3 is TGTGCCAGCAGCACAGGGAGCGGGGGGGCCCAGAGCGAGCAGTACTTC. Amino acids: CASSTGSGGAQSEQYF.

This clonotype came up many times. The chain carries TRBV7-2 and TRBJ1-2; D is ambiguous. Germline V gives CDR1 SGHTA, CDR2 FQGNSA. The CDR3 runs 16 residues. Deletions cut 5 bases from V and 4 bases from J, with 20 bases between. The CDR3 DNA reads TGTGCCAGCAGCGGTGGGGAGGGATGGTACTCCTATGGCTACACCTTC. Its protein is CASSGGEGWYSYGYTF.

This clonotype was seen many times. The gene calls are TRBV2 and TRBJ1-2, with no clear D. The V end lost 0 bases, the J end lost 8 bases, and 10 bases lay between the germline ends. CDR1 SNHLY and CDR2 FYNNEI come from the germline V gene. The CDR3 totals 13 residues. The CDR3 sequence is CASSEALHIGYTF. The CDR3 DNA sequence: TGTGCCAGCAGTGAAGCGCTCCACATCGGCTACACCTTC.

The chain links TRBV30 to TRBJ1-6, with unresolved D. The V gene lost 3 bases and the J gene lost 7 bases, with 7 bases spanning the gap. The CDR3 length is 12 residues. The germline V gene has CDR1 GTSNPN and CDR2 SVGIG (reference sequence). The CDR3 loop reads CAWRGGNSPLHF. Written as DNA, the CDR3 is TGTGCCTGGAGGGGAGGAAATTCACCCCTCCACTTT. Looking up the rest from reference TRBV30 and TRBJ1-6 gives the full variable domain: SQTIHQWPATLVQPVGSPLSLECTVEGTSNPNLYWYRQAAGRGLQLLFYSVGIGQISSEVPQNLSASRPQDRQFILSSKKLLLSDSGFYLCAWRGGNSPLHFGNGTRLTVT.

This clonotype has at least ten counts. The genes are TRBV27 and TRBJ2-7, with 7 bases matching TRBD2. The ends lost 2 bases at V and 0 bases at J; junction bases unmatched: 1. The CDR3 extends over 14 amino acids. Germline V gene data show CDR1 as MNHEY and CDR2 as SMNVEV (reference sequence). CDR3 in DNA: TGTGCCAGCAGTTTAAGCGGGAACTCCTACGAGCAGTACTTC. This encodes CASSLSGNSYEQYF.

This clonotype was counted at least ten times. The chain uses TRBV20-1 and TRBJ2-7; TRBD1 matches 9 bases. The CDR3 consists of 12 residues. Germline assignment: CDR1 DFQATT and CDR2 SNEGSKA (reference sequence). Germline trimming cut 5 bases from V and 7 bases from J; bases unmatched to any gene: 6. CDR3 sequence: CSAWGDRAEQYF. The CDR3 nucleotides are TGCAGTGCTTGGGGGGACAGGGCAGAGCAGTACTTC.

This chain uses TRBV7-9 with TRBJ2-1; 7 bases map to TRBD2. In germline, CDR1 is SEHNR, CDR2 FQNEAQ (reference sequence). With 4 bases clipped from V and 0 bases from J, the junction kept 6 bases outside the gene matches. This CDR3 is 16 amino acids long. The CDR3 coding sequence is TGTGCCAGCAGCTCGTGGGGGGGAAGCTCCTACAATGAGCAGTTCTTC. Amino acids: CASSSWGGSSYNEQFF. Based on the CDR3 plus reference TRBV7-9 and TRBJ2-1, the full variable domain is DTGVSQNPRHKITKRGQNVTFRCDPISEHNRLYWYRQTLGQGPEFLTYFQNEAQLEKSRLLSDRFSAERPKGSFSTLEIQRTEQGDSAMYLCASSSWGGSSYNEQFFGPGTRLTVL.

This clonotype was detected many times. The chain uses TRBV2 and TRBJ2-5; 9 bases are a match to TRBD2. With V trimmed by 8 bases and J by 5 bases, 9 bases remained unmatched. Germline lookup yields CDR1 SNHLY and CDR2 FYNNEI. CDR3 length equals 14 residues. Written as DNA, the CDR3 is TGTGCCAGCGGGACTAGCTGGAGGAGTGAGACCCAGTACTTC. It specifies CASGTSWRSETQYF.

As for this clonotype: A much larger clone differs from this one at a single base, so this may be a read error. Since no conserved phenylalanine or tryptophan closes the CDR3, a read error is the likely cause. The rearrangement joins TRBV12-5 to TRBJ2-7; D is unclear. Trimming stripped 1 base from V and 5 bases from J, with 6 bases between. Germline-derived CDR1 and CDR2 are LGHNT and FRNRAP. CDR3 length: 12 amino acids. For the CDR3, the DNA is TGTGCTAGTGGTTTGGGGCAGGACGAGCAGTACCTC. Amino acids: CASGLGQDEQYL.

This clonotype was picked up a small number of times. The chain links TRBV20-1 to TRBJ1-1; 7 bases match TRBD1. The CDR3 runs to 13 residues. After removal of 7 bases from V and 5 bases from J, the junction contained 10 bases not matched to a gene. Germline CDR1 reads DFQATT; CDR2 reads SNEGSKA (reference sequence). CDR3 bases: TGCAGTGTAGCTCAGAGGGGGCTAACTGAAGCTTTCTTT. Encoded protein: CSVAQRGLTEAFF.

This sequence joins TRBV7-8 and TRBJ2-1, with 10 bases matching TRBD1. Germline values: CDR1 SGHVS, CDR2 FQNEAQ. Losses at the gene ends were 2 bases for V and 7 bases for J; bases not matched to a gene: 2. There are 14 residues in the CDR3. CDR3 nucleotide sequence: TGTGCCAGCAGCTTAATGGGACAGGGGAATGAGCAGTTCTTC. Its translation: CASSLMGQGNEQFF.

The chain recombines TRBV2 with TRBJ2-1, with D perhaps TRBD2 (6 bases). The CDR3 contains 15 residues. Trimming stripped 8 bases from V and 3 bases from J, with 17 bases between. From germline, CDR1 is SNHLY and CDR2 FYNNEI. CDR3 residues: CASEGGTFDYNEQFF. The DNA of the CDR3 is TGTGCCAGCGAGGGAGGTACCTTTGACTACAATGAGCAGTTCTTC.

The chain is built from TRBV20-1 and TRBJ1-1, with D uncertain. This CDR3 comprises 15 residues. Trimming left V 2 bases short and J 0 bases short, with 13 bases between. The germline gives CDR1 DFQATT, CDR2 SNEGSKA (reference sequence). As DNA, the CDR3 is TGCAGTGCTAGATCAGTCGGGCAGATGAACACTGAAGCTTTCTTT. Translated: CSARSVGQMNTEAFF.

This clonotype turned up a few times. The V call is TRBV10-3, the J call TRBJ1-6, with 10 nucleotides matching TRBD1. The germline V gene encodes CDR1 ENHRY and CDR2 SYGVKD. This CDR3 is built from 13 residues. V was clipped by 9 bases and J by 10 bases; unmatched bases: 6. The CDR3 sequence: CAIRDRGESPLHF. CDR3 coding DNA: TGTGCCATAAGGGACAGGGGTGAATCACCCCTCCACTTT.

The rearrangement joins TRBV6-1 to TRBJ2-7; D not certain. Germline V lookup: CDR1 MNHNS, CDR2 SASEGT. Deletions cut 2 bases from V and 7 bases from J, with 12 bases between. The CDR3 loop spans 13 amino acids. CDR3 loop: CASSESRLWEQYF. CDR3 DNA sequence: TGTGCCAGCAGTGAAAGTAGGCTTTGGGAGCAGTACTTC.

This clonotype was detected a few times. V is TRBV18 and J is TRBJ2-6; TRBD1 or TRBD2 may be the D gene (6 bases each). The germline V and J ends were trimmed by 2 bases and 2 bases, with 10 bases remaining between them. This CDR3 region has 16 residues. CDR1 and CDR2 from the germline V gene are KGHSH and LQKENI. The CDR3 loop reads CASSPAGGAGANVLTF. The CDR3 DNA follows: TGTGCCAGCTCACCAGCCGGGGGCGCTGGGGCCAACGTCCTGACTTTC.

This chain links TRBV2 with TRBJ1-5, with TRBD1 matching 7 bases. Germline V gene sequence: CDR1 SNHLY, CDR2 FYNNEI. The CDR3 length is 16 residues. The V segment lost 6 bases and the J segment 0 bases; nucleotides outside the gene matches: 8. DNA for the CDR3: TGTGCCAGCAGCTTTACAGGGGTGAATAGCAATCAGCCCCAGCATTTT. Its protein is CASSFTGVNSNQPQHF.

This clonotype was counted at least ten times. The V gene is TRBV18, the J gene TRBJ1-1; no firm D call. The length of the CDR3 is 13 residues. Germline-derived CDR1 and CDR2 are KGHSH and LQKENI. V gave up 5 bases and J gave up 3 bases, with 10 bases separating them. CDR3 residues: CASSTTGYTEAFF. The CDR3, as DNA: TGTGCCAGCTCAACAACGGGGTACACTGAAGCTTTCTTT.